The 2 T cell receptor beta chains below all came from one sample that was sequenced in a study of blood T cell repertoires in COVID-19. Method: immunoSEQ multiplex PCR; TCRdb's copy keeps in-frame clones and lacks some. The sample consists of some 100,000 clones, about three quarters of them appearing once. Specimen: peripheral blood. The origin of the receptors is a man in his sixties or seventies with acute or convalescent COVID-19.

The CDR3 reads CASSLAPPSYNEQFF. The DNA of the CDR3 is TGTGCCAGCAGCCTGGCCCCTCCGTCCTACAATGAGCAGTTCTTC. V and J are TRBV5-6 and TRBJ2-1, with D unclear. V shed 4 bases and J shed 1 base, with 12 bases lying between them. Per the germline V gene, CDR1 is SGHDT and CDR2 is YYEEEE. This CDR3 spans 15 amino acids.

The V gene is TRBV6-1, the J gene TRBJ1-5, with 9 bases lining up with TRBD1. The CDR3 spans 13 residues. CDR1 MNHNS and CDR2 SASEGT come from the germline V gene. V was clipped by 9 bases and J by 4 bases; unmatched bases: 4. CDR3 nucleotides: TGTGCCAGTATTGGACAGGGGAATCAGCCCCAGCATTTT. It specifies CASIGQGNQPQHF.